The clone carrying this TCR beta chain has just a few counts. Germline CDR1 is SGHTA and CDR2 is FQGNSA. CDR3 length: 14 residues. Trimming removed 1 base at V and 6 bases at J, with 12 bases between. This entry comes from a study of response to subunit inactivated influenza vaccine. TCRdb recomputed calls from the RT-PCR reads with MiXCR, one row per CDR3 protein. The table has about 570,000 distinct CDR3 sequences, roughly 12% seen once; the top ten hold approximately 10%. This sample also belongs to another study, concerning T cells expressing NK-cell markers. That source adds: 5'RACE template switching with UMIs generated TCR beta cDNA. It was sorted CD3+CD56-NKG2C+, CD3+CD56+NKG2C- and CD3+CD56+NKG2C+ T cells that provided the TCR beta repertoires. Of CD8+ T cells, about 1.0-7.5% belonged to dominant NKG2C+ clonotypes in six or seven donors. These same clonotypes (in several donors) also led the CD3+CD56-NKG2C+ fraction.

The source was PBMCs from blood, collected on the day of vaccination. This receptor was obtained from a man aged 45 to 65 who received an inactivated influenza vaccine. This chain connects TRBV7-2 to TRBJ2-5; no definite D call. CDR3 loop: CASSLVLGHKTQYF. Here the CDR3 DNA reads TGTGCCAGCAGCTTAGTCTTGGGTCACAAGACCCAGTACTTC.